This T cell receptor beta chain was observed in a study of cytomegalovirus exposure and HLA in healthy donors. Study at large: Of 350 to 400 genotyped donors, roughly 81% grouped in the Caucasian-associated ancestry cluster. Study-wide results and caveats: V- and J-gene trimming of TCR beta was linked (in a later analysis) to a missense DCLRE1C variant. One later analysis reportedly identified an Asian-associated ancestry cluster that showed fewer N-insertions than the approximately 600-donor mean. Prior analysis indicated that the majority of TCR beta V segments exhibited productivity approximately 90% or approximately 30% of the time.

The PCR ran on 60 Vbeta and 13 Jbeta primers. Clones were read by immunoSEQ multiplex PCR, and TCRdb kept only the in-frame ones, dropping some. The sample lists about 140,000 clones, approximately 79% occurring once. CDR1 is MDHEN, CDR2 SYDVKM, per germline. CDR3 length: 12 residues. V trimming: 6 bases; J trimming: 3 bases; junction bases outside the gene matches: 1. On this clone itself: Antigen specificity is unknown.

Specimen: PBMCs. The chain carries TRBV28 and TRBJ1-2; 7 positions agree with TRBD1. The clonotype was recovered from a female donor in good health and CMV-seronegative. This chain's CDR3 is CASSQGDYGYTF. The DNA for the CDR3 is TGTGCCAGCAGCCAGGGGGACTATGGCTACACCTTC.